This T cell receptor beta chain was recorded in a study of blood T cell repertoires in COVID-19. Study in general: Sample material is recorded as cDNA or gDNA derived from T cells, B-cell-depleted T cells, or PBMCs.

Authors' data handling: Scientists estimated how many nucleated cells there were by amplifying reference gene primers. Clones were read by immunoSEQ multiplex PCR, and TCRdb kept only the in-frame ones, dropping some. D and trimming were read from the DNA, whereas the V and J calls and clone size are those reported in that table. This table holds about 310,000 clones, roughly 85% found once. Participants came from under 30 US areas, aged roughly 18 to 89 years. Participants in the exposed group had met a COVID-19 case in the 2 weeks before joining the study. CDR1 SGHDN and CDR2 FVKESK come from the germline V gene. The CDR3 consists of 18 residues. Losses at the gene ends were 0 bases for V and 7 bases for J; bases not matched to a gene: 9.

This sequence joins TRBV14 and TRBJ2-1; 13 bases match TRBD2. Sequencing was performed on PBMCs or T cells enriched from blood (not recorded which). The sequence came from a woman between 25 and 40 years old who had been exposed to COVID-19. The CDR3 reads CASSQERPTSGRGNEQFF. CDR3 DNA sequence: TGTGCCAGCAGCCAAGAGCGGCCAACTAGCGGGAGGGGGAATGAGCAGTTCTTC.